A single sample is the source of the 9 T cell receptor beta chains below, sequenced in a study of blood T cell repertoires in COVID-19. Sequenced by immunoSEQ multiplex PCR; TCRdb stores in-frame clones only, minus some. The data hold 200,000 to 300,000 clones, with over 65% observed a single time. The sample taken for sequencing was peripheral blood. The receptors were sampled from an elderly woman with acute or convalescent COVID-19.

The chain recombines TRBV18 with TRBJ1-1, with no clear D. CDR1 KGHSH and CDR2 LQKENI come from the germline V gene. The CDR3 sequence is 13 residues long. V lost 2 bases to trimming and J lost 3 bases, with 7 bases between them. CDR3 coding DNA: TGTGCCAGCTCACCAAAAATCGACACTGAAGCTTTCTTT. Protein sequence: CASSPKIDTEAFF.

This chain joins TRBV24-1 and TRBJ2-3; 8 bases fit TRBD1. The CDR3 contains 13 residues. The germline V gene encodes CDR1 KGHDR and CDR2 SFDVKD. Unmatched junction bases numbered 2, after V lost 7 bases and J lost 3 bases. CDR3 nucleotide sequence: TGTGCCACCAGCAGGGGGCAAACAGATACGCAGTATTTT. This sequence encodes CATSRGQTDTQYF.

The table lists this clone with a count of one. This chain joins TRBV2 and TRBJ1-3; D may be TRBD1 (5 bases). The V end lost 4 bases, the J end lost 2 bases, and 9 bases lay between the germline ends. CDR3 length: 14 residues. Germline lookup yields CDR1 SNHLY and CDR2 FYNNEI. The chain's CDR3 is CASSVGGTGNTIYF. The CDR3 coding sequence is TGTGCCAGCAGTGTGGGGGGGACTGGAAACACCATATATTTT.

This clone is termed medium-sized. Distinct nucleotide sequences in the sample also encode this CDR3. The chain uses TRBV2 and TRBJ2-5; perhaps TRBD2 as D (6 bases). CDR1 SNHLY and CDR2 FYNNEI come from the germline V gene. V lost 2 bases and J lost 4, with 8 bases in between. The CDR3 is 13 amino acids. The CDR3 sequence is CASSERRGETQYF. For the CDR3, the DNA is TGTGCCAGCAGTGAAAGGCGGGGAGAGACCCAGTACTTC.

The chain carries TRBV6-1 and TRBJ1-3; D might be TRBD1 (6 bases). From germline, CDR1 is MNHNS and CDR2 SASEGT. The V gene lost 1 base and the J gene lost 3 bases, with 13 bases spanning the gap. This CDR3 has 16 amino acids. The CDR3 region has the DNA TGTGCCAGCAGTGAAGTTTGGGGGCGTATTGGAAACACCATATATTTT. Translated, it gives CASSEVWGRIGNTIYF.

The CDR3 region has the DNA TGTGCCAGCAGCTTGGGTGGGCAGCAGAACACTGAAGCTTTCTTT. Its translation is CASSLGGQQNTEAFF. V and J are TRBV5-5 and TRBJ1-1, with D unresolved. This CDR3 has 15 residues. Per germline, CDR1 SGHKS and CDR2 YYEKEE (reference sequence). Deletions cut 0 bases from V and 1 base from J, with 10 bases between. Full variable domain (outside the CDR3, taken from reference TRBV5-5 and TRBJ1-1): DAGVTQSPTHLIKTRGQQVTLRCSPISGHKSVSWYQQVLGQGPQFIFQYYEKEERGRGNFPDRFSARQFPNYSSELNVNALLLGDSALYLCASSLGGQQNTEAFFGQGTRLTVV.

The chain recombines TRBV6-2 or TRBV6-3 with TRBJ1-2; D possibly corresponds to TRBD1 (5 bases). CDR1 is MNHEY and CDR2 is SVGEGT in the germline V gene. V was shortened by 4 bases and J by 8 bases, with 14 bases between the two germline ends. This CDR3 has 13 residues. The CDR3, as DNA: TGTGCCAGCAGTTTGGTGAGCGGGACGGGCTACACCTTC. Translation: CASSLVSGTGYTF.

The chain joins TRBV7-2 to TRBJ2-7; 8 nucleotides agree with TRBD1. CDR1 and CDR2 (germline): SGHTA, FQGNSA. V was pared by 5 bases and J by 6 bases, with 9 bases of the junction left unmatched. The CDR3 is made up of 14 amino acids. The CDR3 here is CASSLTGGLGEQYF. In nucleotides, the CDR3 is TGTGCCAGCAGCCTCACAGGGGGATTAGGCGAGCAGTACTTC.

J is TRBJ2-2 and V is TRBV18, with 7 positions matching TRBD2. The CDR3 totals 19 residues. V was pared by 5 bases and J by 0 bases, with 15 bases of the junction left unmatched. Per the germline V gene, CDR1 is KGHSH and CDR2 is LQKENI. In nucleotides, the CDR3 is TGTGCCAGCTCAACCAGAAGGGCGGGGGACCCCACGAACACCGGGGAGCTGTTTTTT. Its translation: CASSTRRAGDPTNTGELFF.